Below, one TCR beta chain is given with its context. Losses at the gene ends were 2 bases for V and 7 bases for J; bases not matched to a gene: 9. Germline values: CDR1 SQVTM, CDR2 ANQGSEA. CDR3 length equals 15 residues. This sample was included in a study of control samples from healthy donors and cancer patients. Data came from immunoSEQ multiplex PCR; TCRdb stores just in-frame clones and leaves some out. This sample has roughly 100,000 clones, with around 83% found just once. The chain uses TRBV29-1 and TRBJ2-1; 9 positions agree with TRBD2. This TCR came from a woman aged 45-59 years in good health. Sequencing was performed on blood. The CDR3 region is CSVEWNLAGRNEQFF. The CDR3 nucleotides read TGCAGCGTTGAATGGAACCTAGCGGGAAGGAATGAGCAGTTCTTC.